These 28 T cell receptor beta chains originate from one sample sequenced in a study of cytomegalovirus exposure and HLA in healthy donors. PCR primers comprised 60 Vbeta and 13 Jbeta primers. The table came from immunoSEQ multiplex PCR; TCRdb's copy has only in-frame clones and leaves some out. The sample comprises under 200,000 clones, roughly 13% of which are singletons, and about 7.8% rests with the top ten. The sequencing input was PBMCs. These receptors were obtained from a man aged 45 to 65 in good health and CMV-seropositive.

This clone was counted between two and nine times. The chain joins TRBV30 to TRBJ1-3; TRBD1 is a possible D gene (6 bases). The CDR3 is made up of 14 amino acids. Germline values: CDR1 GTSNPN, CDR2 SVGIG (reference sequence). Trimming left V 2 bases short and J 4 bases short, with 12 bases between. CDR3 coding DNA: TGTGCCTGGAGTTTGGGGCAGGGGGGAAACACCATATATTTT. This gives the protein CAWSLGQGGNTIYF.

On this clone: One junction end disagrees with the germline gene, perhaps due to a read error. The chain recombines TRBV7-9 with TRBJ2-3; D remains unclear. Germline values: CDR1 SEHNR, CDR2 FQNEAQ (reference sequence). This CDR3 region has 9 residues. CDR3 region: CASSFPQDF. In nucleotides, the CDR3 is TGTGCCAGCAGCTTCCCCCAGGATTTT.

This clone has more than one count but fewer than ten. The chain uses TRBV7-3 and TRBJ2-7; 10 bases line up with TRBD2. Trimming took 5 bases from V and 9 from J; bases not matched to a gene: 10. Germline assignment: CDR1 SGHTA and CDR2 FQGTGA. The CDR3 is 14 residues long. The CDR3 bases are TGTGCCAGCAGCCCCTCTAGCGGGGGCGTCGGGCAGTACTTC. Its protein is CASSPSSGGVGQYF.

This sequence joins TRBV4-3 and TRBJ2-3, with D perhaps matching TRBD1 (6 bases). With 2 bases removed from V and 0 bases from J, the gap between germline ends came to 9 bases. CDR1 is LGHNA and CDR2 is YSLEER in the germline V gene. The CDR3 loop spans 15 amino acids. CDR3 protein: CASSQRGSSTDTQYF. The CDR3 DNA sequence: TGCGCCAGCAGCCAAAGGGGGAGTAGCACAGATACGCAGTATTTT.

This chain connects TRBV29-1 to TRBJ1-2; TRBD1 is a possible D gene (5 bases). The CDR3 has 13 amino acids. V was clipped by 3 bases and J by 8 bases, with 16 bases between them. The germline CDR1 and CDR2 sequences are SQVTM and ANQGSEA. CDR3 loop: CSVDHGGGYGYTF. The CDR3 nucleotides are TGCAGCGTTGACCATGGGGGGGGGTACGGCTACACCTTC. Using reference TRBV29-1 and TRBJ1-2 for the parts outside the CDR3, the full variable domain is SAVISQKPSRDICQRGTSLTIQCQVDSQVTMMFWYRQQPGQSLTLIATANQGSEATYESGFVIDKFPISRPNLTFSTLTVSNMSPEDSSIYLCSVDHGGGYGYTFGSGTRLTVV.

This clone was observed a handful of times. V gene TRBV30 combines with J gene TRBJ1-2, with 10 bases lining up with TRBD1. The V gene end was trimmed by 0 bases and the J gene end by 7 bases; junction bases not matched to a gene: 2. The CDR3 consists of 13 residues. Germline values: CDR1 GTSNPN, CDR2 SVGIG (reference sequence). The CDR3 spells CAWSVGTGVGYTF. CDR3 nucleotides: TGTGCCTGGAGTGTAGGGACAGGGGTTGGCTACACCTTC.

This clone was counted a single time. This chain uses TRBV4-1 with TRBJ1-2, with a possible D match to TRBD1 (5 bases). Germline CDR1 and CDR2: MGHRA and YSYEKL. This CDR3 has 15 amino acids. The ends were cut back, 4 bases at V and 4 bases at J, with 16 bases in the middle. CDR3 amino acids: CASSRVTTGVYGYTF. The CDR3 DNA sequence: TGCGCCAGCAGCCGCGTTACCACGGGGGTCTATGGCTACACCTTC.

A few counts support this clone. This chain joins TRBV19 and TRBJ2-1; a possible D gene is TRBD2 (7 bases). Germline CDR1 LNHDA, CDR2 SQIVND (reference sequence). V was clipped by 5 bases and J by 7 bases, with 24 bases between them. The CDR3 runs to 17 residues. The CDR3 nucleotides are TGTGCCAGTAGTTGGCGGGAGAGGGGGGCGTCCCGGAATGAGCAGTTCTTC. It is translated as CASSWRERGASRNEQFF.

This clone was observed a handful of times. The V and J genes are TRBV7-2 and TRBJ2-3; D perhaps matches TRBD1 (5 bases). Germline V gene sequence: CDR1 SGHTA, CDR2 FQGNSA. Trimming removed 2 bases at V and 0 bases at J, with 9 bases between. CDR3 size: 15 residues. The CDR3 sequence: CASSLRTFSTDTQYF. CDR3 DNA: TGTGCCAGCAGCTTACGGACATTTAGCACAGATACGCAGTATTTT. The whole variable domain, remainder taken from reference TRBV7-2 and TRBJ2-3, is GAGVSQSPSNKVTEKGKDVELRCDPISGHTALYWYRQSLGQGLEFLIYFQGNSAPDKSGLPSDRFSAERTGGSVSTLTIQRTQQEDSAVYLCASSLRTFSTDTQYFGPGTRLTVL.

The rearrangement links TRBV5-8 to TRBJ2-7; TRBD2 agrees at 8 bases. V dropped 2 bases and J dropped 0; count of bases not matched to a gene: 13. The CDR3 is 18 amino acids. The germline gives CDR1 SGHTS, CDR2 YDEGEE. CDR3 sequence (DNA): TGTGCCAGCAGCTTCTACCCCTTAGCGGGGCAGAGCTCCTACGAGCAGTACGTC. Amino acid sequence: CASSFYPLAGQSSYEQYV.

Only a few counts were recorded for this clone. The CDR3 reads CASRGGTGGPSSGNTIYF. For the CDR3, the DNA is TGTGCCAGCAGGGGGGGGACAGGGGGCCCTTCCTCTGGAAACACCATATATTTT. The V call is TRBV2, the J call TRBJ1-3, with 12 nucleotides matching TRBD1. J lost 0 bases, V lost 6 bases, and 9 bases had no gene match. The V gene's germline CDR1 is SNHLY and CDR2 FYNNEI. The CDR3 has 18 amino acids.

This clone was counted only a few times. CDR3 protein: CASSLNGQGTYEQYV. CDR3 sequence (DNA): TGTGCCAGCAGCTTGAACGGACAGGGAACCTACGAGCAGTACGTC. This chain joins TRBV5-6 and TRBJ2-7, with 8 bases aligning to TRBD1. The V and J ends lost 1 base and 2 bases, in that order; junction bases with no gene match: 5. The germline V gene has CDR1 SGHDT and CDR2 YYEEEE. The CDR3 totals 15 residues.

This clone turned up a few times. The chain uses TRBV5-1 and TRBJ2-2, with D maybe TRBD1 (7 bases). The CDR3 covers 15 residues. Germline CDR1 SGHRS, CDR2 YFSETQ. Trimming left V 1 base short and J 7 bases short, with 14 bases between. The CDR3 coding sequence is TGCGCCAGCAGCTTGCTCCAGGGGGGAATCGGGGAGCTGTTTTTT. Protein: CASSLLQGGIGELFF.

Only a few counts were recorded for this clone. The chain carries TRBV6-6 and TRBJ2-3; no definite D call. CDR1 is MNHNY, CDR2 SVGAGI, per germline (reference sequence). V shed 5 bases and J shed 8 bases, with 11 bases lying between them. This CDR3 has 12 amino acids. The CDR3 loop reads CASSLIAGTQYF. The CDR3 DNA follows: TGTGCCAGCAGTCTTATAGCTGGTACGCAGTATTTT.

This clone has more than one count but fewer than ten. This rearrangement joins TRBV11-2 to TRBJ1-4; the D is unclear. V was trimmed by 0 bases and J by 5 bases, leaving 7 bases between them. The germline V gene encodes CDR1 SGHAT and CDR2 FQNNGV. The CDR3 sequence is 14 residues long. The CDR3 bases are TGTGCCAGCAGCTTAGATAGGAGGAATGAAAAACTGTTTTTT. Protein: CASSLDRRNEKLFF.

The V call is TRBV19, the J call TRBJ1-2; 7 nucleotides agree with TRBD1. With V trimmed by 6 bases and J by 2 bases, 3 bases remained unmatched. Germline loops: CDR1 LNHDA, CDR2 SQIVND (reference sequence). The CDR3 extends over 13 amino acids. The CDR3 nucleotides are TGTGCCAGTAGGCTCAGGGGGAACTATGGCTACACCTTC. Its protein is CASRLRGNYGYTF.

The chain carries TRBV4-1 and TRBJ2-5; D gene ambiguous. The CDR3 totals 13 residues. The V end was cut by 6 bases, the J end by 1 base, with 9 bases between. From germline, CDR1 is MGHRA and CDR2 YSYEKL. The CDR3 DNA reads as TGCGCCAGCAGTTACACTACCCAAGAGACCCAGTACTTC. Its protein is CASSYTTQETQYF.

This clone has more than one count but fewer than ten. The chain couples TRBV5-1 to TRBJ2-4; 8 nucleotides match TRBD1. The germline V gene has CDR1 SGHRS and CDR2 YFSETQ. This CDR3 is built from 15 residues. Germline trimming cut 2 bases from V and 6 bases from J; bases unmatched to any gene: 7. The DNA for the CDR3 is TGCGCCAGCAGCTTCAACAGGGGGTTTCGAAACATTCAGTACTTC. Its protein is CASSFNRGFRNIQYF.

This chain uses TRBV5-1 with TRBJ2-3; 16 nucleotides align to TRBD2. Germline lookup yields CDR1 SGHRS and CDR2 YFSETQ. The trim removed 3 bases at V and 5 bases at J, leaving 3 bases unmatched. The CDR3 is 16 residues long. The CDR3 is CASSWGLAGGQDTQYF. The CDR3 DNA follows: TGCGCCAGCAGCTGGGGACTAGCGGGGGGGCAAGATACGCAGTATTTT.

V is TRBV5-4 and J is TRBJ2-3; TRBD1 agrees at 8 bases. The CDR3 is 14 amino acids. The germline V gene encodes CDR1 SGHNT and CDR2 YYREEE (reference sequence). J was trimmed by 6 bases and V by 2 bases; bases with no gene match: 5. The CDR3 coding sequence is TGTGCCAGCAGCTTAGGAGACAGGGGCGATACGCAGTATTTT. Amino acid sequence: CASSLGDRGDTQYF. Based on the CDR3 plus reference TRBV5-4 and TRBJ2-3, the full variable domain is ETGVTQSPTHLIKTRGQQVTLRCSSQSGHNTVSWYQQALGQGPQFIFQYYREEENGRGNFPPRFSGLQFPNYSSELNVNALELDDSALYLCASSLGDRGDTQYFGPGTRLTVL.

This clone was counted a few times. This chain uses TRBV7-3 with TRBJ2-3, with D possibly being TRBD2 (6 bases). CDR3 length equals 17 residues. The germline V and J ends were trimmed by 2 bases and 0 bases, with 15 bases remaining between them. Germline-derived CDR1 and CDR2 are SGHTA and FQGTGA. CDR3 sequence reads: CASSLGGLAGSTDTQYF. DNA for the CDR3: TGTGCCAGCAGCTTAGGGGGTCTGGCGGGGAGCACAGATACGCAGTATTTT.

The chain couples TRBV5-3 to TRBJ2-2; 8 nucleotides agree with TRBD1. TRBV5-3 is known as an ORF, though its function is uncertain. This CDR3 spans 16 amino acids. Losses at the gene ends were 4 bases for V and 2 bases for J; bases not matched to a gene: 7. The CDR3 DNA is TGTGCCAGAAGCCAAGGGACAGGACCAAACACCGGGGAGCTGTTTTTT. It is translated as CARSQGTGPNTGELFF.

V and J are TRBV5-1 and TRBJ1-1; 9 bases fit TRBD1. The germline gives CDR1 SGHRS, CDR2 YFSETQ. V lost 4 bases and J lost 8; bases outside the gene matches: 3. The CDR3 runs to 12 residues. As DNA, the CDR3 is TGCGCCAGCAGCCCGGACAGGGGCGAAGCTTTCTTT. Translating gives CASSPDRGEAFF.

This clone occurred a few times. V gene TRBV5-8 combines with J gene TRBJ1-2; 11 nucleotides align to TRBD1. The CDR3 sequence is 18 residues long. The J segment lost 5 bases and the V segment lost 3 bases, leaving 15 bases of the junction unmatched. Germline assignment: CDR1 SGHTS and CDR2 YDEGEE. The CDR3 nucleotides are TGTGCCAGCAGCTCACCTGCCTTTTGGACAGGGGGCTGGTATGGCTACACCTTC. This sequence encodes CASSSPAFWTGGWYGYTF.

This sequence joins TRBV4-3 and TRBJ1-2; no clear D. V was shortened by 0 bases and J by 4 bases, with 15 bases between the two germline ends. Germline loops: CDR1 LGHNA, CDR2 YSLEER. This CDR3 is 16 amino acids long. CDR3 loop: CASSQEKVGSIYGYTF. The CDR3 bases are TGCGCCAGCAGCCAAGAGAAGGTCGGGTCTATCTATGGCTACACCTTC.

This clone was counted a few times. The chain couples TRBV6-5 to TRBJ1-6; 11 positions agree with TRBD1. The CDR3 is 14 residues long. V was clipped by 6 bases and J by 7 bases; unmatched bases: 2. Germline CDR1 reads MNHEY; CDR2 reads SVGAGI. CDR3 protein: CASRRDRGNSPLHF. The CDR3 bases are TGTGCCAGCAGGCGGGACAGGGGGAATTCACCCCTCCACTTT.

V is TRBV5-1 and J is TRBJ2-5; a possible D gene is TRBD1 (5 bases). The germline V gene encodes CDR1 SGHRS and CDR2 YFSETQ. The ends were cut back, 1 base at V and 5 bases at J, with 15 bases in the middle. The CDR3 spans 15 residues. CDR3 in amino acids: CASSLQQDWSETQYF. The CDR3 DNA is TGCGCCAGCAGCTTGCAACAGGATTGGTCGGAGACCCAGTACTTC.

As to this clone: An end of the junction differs from the germline gene, which may be a read error. The same CDR3 arises from other DNA sequences in this sample as well. This chain joins TRBV19 and TRBJ1-1, with D possibly being TRBD1 (5 bases). Germline V lookup: CDR1 LNHDA, CDR2 SQIVND (reference sequence). The CDR3 extends over 15 amino acids. CDR3 nucleotides: TGTGCCAGCAGTACGCATTCAGGGAAGAACACTGAAGCTTTCTTT. Protein product: CASSTHSGKNTEAFF.